What follows is one T cell receptor beta chain and its context. This clone was counted once. Its antigen has not been determined. It has no much larger one-base neighbor in the sample; base qualities were not kept. V is pruned by 5 bases and J by 3 bases, leaving 9 bases of the junction without a gene match. Its CDR3 holds 15 amino acids, cysteine through phenylalanine. The sequence is cut down to CDR3 DNA, 45 bases in frame from base 1. Taken from the germline V gene (reference sequence), the CDR1 and CDR2 loops are LNHNV and YYDKDF. This entry belongs to a study of a mutant IDH1 vaccine in newly diagnosed glioma (dated by TCRdb to the early 2020s). In the study overall: Across visits V03 through V10, patients got a total of eight vaccinations, given in weeks 1, 3, 5, 7, 11, 15, 19 and 23. Prior to enrollment, standard therapy consisting of radiotherapy alone, temozolomide alone, or radiochemotherapy with temozolomide had been administered to patients, with the combination being received by most patients. Of the 32 patients who were treated, approximately 60% were male and approximately 38% were female, and the mean age was around 43 years. In the chemotherapy-containing groups, vaccination started alongside temozolomide cycles, whereas in patients who had radiotherapy alone it started 4-6 weeks after radiotherapy. For exploratory analyses, longitudinal TCRB deep sequencing was carried out in 25 treated patients wherever samples were available. Peripheral blood samples were drawn at six visits, namely V03 (baseline), V05, V07, V10, V12 and V13. General findings and caveats noted by the study authors: Immune responses induced by the vaccine were seen in roughly 92% of patients across multiple MHC alleles. No apparent relationship was observed between pseudoprogression and alterations in the top peripheral T cell clonotypes detected by TCRB sequencing. It was noted by the authors that analyses of patient blood samples could not be reproduced owing to sample limitations. Selection of PBMC samples for TCRB deep sequencing was based on availability.

Library prep was done by the immunoSEQ multiplex PCR assay. Rearranged TCR beta chain sequences were amplified using the hsTCRB Kit according to the manufacturer's protocol. An Illumina MiSeq was used to sequence the TCRB libraries. In the paper's pipeline: The kit vendor's proprietary platform handled demultiplexing, trimming and gene mapping. What TCRdb holds here is the immuneACCESS table cut down to in-frame rearrangements. Part of the clones is not present; checked against another copy, under half of the missing clones reflect an unresolved V gene, and the others are unexplained. Clonal size and the V and J genes are those of that table, whereas D and trimming came from the DNA. Across this sample there are 55,000 to 65,000 clones, with 80% seen only once. The ten largest clones capture approximately 5.9% of the sample. This sample's time point label indicates: week 11, during vaccination. A 20-mer mutant IDH1 peptide at 300 micrograms in Montanide made up each vaccine dose, which was injected subcutaneously together with topical imiquimod. Donors had newly diagnosed WHO grade 3 or 4 IDH1-mutant astrocytomas with loss of nuclear ATRX. The samples were drawn from NOA16, a multicentre, single-arm, open-label phase I trial in Germany that tested a mutant IDH1 peptide vaccine in humans for the first time. Genomic DNA for TCRB sequencing was extracted from EDTA blood using the DNeasy Blood and Tissue Kit.

This clonotype was sampled from a man between 45 and 60 years old with glioma. This specimen consisted of PBMCs, obtained from a glioma patient whose treatment included an IDH1 peptide vaccine. The chain employs TRBV15 and TRBJ2-7; TRBD1 aligns with 8 central bases. The DNA sequence follows: TGTGCCACCAGCCTCGGGACAGGAGGCAGCTACGAGCAGTACTTC. This sequence encodes CATSLGTGGSYEQYF.